This passage covers 8 T cell receptor beta chains from one sample sequenced in a study of cytomegalovirus exposure and HLA in healthy donors. Amplification used 60 Vbeta primers and 13 Jbeta primers. The data were produced by immunoSEQ multiplex PCR, yet TCRdb's version contains in-frame clones alone and is incomplete. The sample lists about 140,000 clones, 77% occurring once. Sequencing was performed on PBMCs. All receptors come from a male donor in good health and CMV-seronegative.

This sequence joins TRBV14 and TRBJ2-1; D is possibly TRBD1 (5 bases). CDR3 length: 15 residues. Trimming pared 0 bases from V and 6 bases from J, leaving 12 bases between. Per germline, CDR1 SGHDN and CDR2 FVKESK. The CDR3 spells CASSQDRVPFNEQFF. CDR3 DNA sequence: TGTGCCAGCAGCCAAGACAGGGTTCCCTTCAATGAGCAGTTCTTC.

The gene calls are TRBV6-1 and TRBJ1-2; no firm D call. V was pared by 2 bases and J by 0 bases, with 10 bases between. The germline V gene encodes CDR1 MNHNS and CDR2 SASEGT. CDR3 length: 15 residues. CDR3 amino acids: CASSERRATNYGYTF. The CDR3 nucleotides read TGTGCCAGCAGTGAAAGGAGGGCTACTAACTATGGCTACACCTTC.

The rearrangement joins TRBV2 to TRBJ1-3; 9 bases map to TRBD1. After removal of 7 bases from V and 3 bases from J, the junction contained 4 bases not matched to a gene. The CDR3 spans 14 residues. CDR1 is SNHLY and CDR2 is FYNNEI in the germline V gene. The CDR3 loop reads CASKNRGLGNTIYF. As DNA, the CDR3 is TGTGCCAGCAAGAACAGGGGGCTTGGAAACACCATATATTTT.

The chain is built from TRBV5-1 and TRBJ1-1; tentative D call: TRBD1 (5 bases). The CDR3 length is 15 residues. V was cut by 0 bases and J by 1 base, with 10 bases left in between. The germline gives CDR1 SGHRS, CDR2 YFSETQ. The CDR3 nucleotides read TGCGCCAGCAGCTTGGTAGGGACTGAGAACACTGAAGCTTTCTTT. It is translated as CASSLVGTENTEAFF.

This clone appeared a few times. The chain links TRBV11-1 to TRBJ1-2; TRBD1 might be the D (5 bases). CDR1 SGHAT and CDR2 FQDESV come from the germline V gene (reference sequence). V lost 5 bases to trimming and J lost 4 bases, with 8 bases between them. This CDR3 region has 12 residues. Here the CDR3 DNA reads TGTGCCAGCAGCGCAGGGATCTATGGCTACACCTTC. This encodes CASSAGIYGYTF.

V is TRBV19 and J is TRBJ2-6; a possible D gene is TRBD1 (5 bases). The V gene's germline CDR1 is LNHDA and CDR2 SQIVND (reference sequence). The CDR3 length is 14 residues. Trimming took off 10 bases at V and 1 base at J, with 11 bases between the two ends. This chain's CDR3 is CATVAGSGANVLTF. The CDR3 DNA reads TGTGCCACAGTCGCAGGGTCTGGGGCCAACGTCCTGACTTTC.

The chain uses TRBV4-1 and TRBJ1-2; TRBD1 agrees at 7 bases. Germline V gene sequence: CDR1 MGHRA, CDR2 YSYEKL. The CDR3 length is 16 residues. J was trimmed by 8 bases and V by 3 bases; bases with no gene match: 15. CDR3 loop: CASSQSTGTVSPGYTF. The CDR3 bases are TGCGCCAGCAGCCAGTCAACCGGGACAGTGTCGCCGGGCTACACCTTC.

This chain uses TRBV27 with TRBJ2-1; TRBD2 matches at 11 bases. This CDR3 region has 14 residues. Trimming at V came to 7 bases and at J to 4 bases, leaving 3 bases not matched to a gene. Germline V CDR1 and CDR2: MNHEY, SMNVEV (reference sequence). DNA for the CDR3: TGTGCCAGCACCCTAGCGGGGGGATACAATGAGCAGTTCTTC. Residues: CASTLAGGYNEQFF.